Sequencing of this T cell receptor (beta chain) was carried out in a study of cytomegalovirus exposure and HLA in healthy donors. Though probably carrying unrecorded immune exposures, donors were nominally healthy at sampling. The PCR contained 60 Vbeta and 13 Jbeta primers. Sequencing was performed with immunoSEQ multiplex PCR; in TCRdb, only in-frame clones are kept and a portion is missing. The sample has approximately 65,000 clones, 68% seen once. Sequenced material: PBMCs. This receptor was taken from a man aged 35 to 55 in good health and CMV-seropositive.

The CDR3 loop reads CASSFDRAEEQFF. CDR3 DNA: TGTGCCAGCAGCTTCGACAGGGCGGAGGAGCAGTTCTTC. The rearrangement joins TRBV7-6 to TRBJ2-1, with 7 positions matching TRBD1. The CDR3 is made up of 13 amino acids. J lost 10 bases, V lost 3 bases, and 6 bases had no gene match. CDR1 is SGHVS, CDR2 FNYEAQ, per germline.